The T cell receptor beta chain under discussion was sequenced for a study of CD8 T cells in ankylosing spondylitis. Study-level results: A TCR beta motif made of fewer than ten highly homologous variants seemed typical of ankylosing spondylitis blood.

Quantitative 5'-RACE with molecular barcodes was used to make the TCR beta libraries. MiXCR, applied by TCRdb to the 5' RACE reads, yields one record per CDR3 protein. The table records approximately 260,000 distinct CDR3 sequences, over 8.5% of them present only once. This clonotype was observed many times. No antigen is known for it. Trimming cost V 10 bases and J 8 bases, with 14 bases left between them. This CDR3 has 12 residues. Germline V gene sequence: CDR1 KGHDR, CDR2 SFDVKD. The TCR was taken from a male donor with ankylosing spondylitis or in good health (not recorded which). The material sequenced was blood, either unsorted or a sorted T cell fraction (not recorded which). This rearrangement joins TRBV24-1 to TRBJ2-1, with unresolved D. The CDR3 DNA reads TGTGCCACGGAGCGAGGTAGGGATGAGCAGTTCTTC. As protein: CATERGRDEQFF.